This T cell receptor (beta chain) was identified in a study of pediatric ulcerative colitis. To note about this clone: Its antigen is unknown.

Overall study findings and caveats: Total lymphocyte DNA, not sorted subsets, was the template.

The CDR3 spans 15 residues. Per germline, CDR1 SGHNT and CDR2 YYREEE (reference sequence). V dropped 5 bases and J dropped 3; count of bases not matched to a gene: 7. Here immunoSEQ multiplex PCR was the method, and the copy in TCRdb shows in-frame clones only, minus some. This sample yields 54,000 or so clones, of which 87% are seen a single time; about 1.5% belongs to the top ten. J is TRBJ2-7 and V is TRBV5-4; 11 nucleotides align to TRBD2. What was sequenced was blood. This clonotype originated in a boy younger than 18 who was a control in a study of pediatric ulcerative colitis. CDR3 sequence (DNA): TGTGCCAGCAGAACTCTAGCGGGAGGTGACTACGAGCAGTACTTC. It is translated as CASRTLAGGDYEQYF. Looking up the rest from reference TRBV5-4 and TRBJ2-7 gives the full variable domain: ETGVTQSPTHLIKTRGQQVTLRCSSQSGHNTVSWYQQALGQGPQFIFQYYREEENGRGNFPPRFSGLQFPNYSSELNVNALELDDSALYLCASRTLAGGDYEQYFGPGTRLTVT.